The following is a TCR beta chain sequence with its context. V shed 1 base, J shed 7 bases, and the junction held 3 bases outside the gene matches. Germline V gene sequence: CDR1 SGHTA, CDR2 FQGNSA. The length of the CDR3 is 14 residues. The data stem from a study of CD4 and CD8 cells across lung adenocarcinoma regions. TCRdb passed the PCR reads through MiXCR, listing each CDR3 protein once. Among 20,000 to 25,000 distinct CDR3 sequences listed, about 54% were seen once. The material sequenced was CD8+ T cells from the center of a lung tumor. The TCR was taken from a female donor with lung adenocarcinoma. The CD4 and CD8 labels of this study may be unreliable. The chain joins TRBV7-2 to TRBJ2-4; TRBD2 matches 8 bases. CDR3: CASSLGGGNNIQYF. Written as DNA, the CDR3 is TGTGCCAGCAGCTTAGGCGGGGGGAACAACATTCAGTACTTC.